The 25 T cell receptor beta chains below were found in one sample sequenced in a study of control samples from healthy donors and cancer patients. The table came from immunoSEQ multiplex PCR; TCRdb's copy has only in-frame clones and leaves some out. The table has fewer than 120,000 clones, roughly 90% seen once; the top ten hold roughly 3.7%. Sequencing was performed on PBMCs. Source of these receptors: a woman in her sixties or seventies with lung cancer.

This chain links TRBV6-2 or TRBV6-3 with TRBJ1-5; 7 bases line up with TRBD1. V shed 5 bases and J 4 bases; nucleotides not matched to a gene: 8. Germline V gene sequence: CDR1 MNHEY, CDR2 SVGEGT. This CDR3 region has 15 residues. CDR3 region: CASSIRDRPNQPQHF. The CDR3 DNA follows: TGTGCCAGCAGTATACGGGACAGACCAAATCAGCCCCAGCATTTT.

This clone occurred once. This chain joins TRBV3-1 (or the pseudogene TRBV3-2) and TRBJ1-5; D not certain. CDR3 length equals 15 residues. CDR1 LGHDT and CDR2 YNNKEL come from the germline V gene (reference sequence). With 1 base removed from V and 1 base from J, the gap between germline ends came to 8 bases. CDR3 residues: CASSQVAGSNQPQHF. Here the CDR3 DNA reads TGTGCCAGCAGCCAAGTGGCGGGAAGCAATCAGCCCCAGCATTTT.

Points on this clone: Germline is not matched at one junction end, which may reflect a read error. The gene calls are TRBV5-1 and TRBJ2-5; possibly TRBD2 for D (5 bases). Germline V lookup: CDR1 SGHRS, CDR2 YFSETQ. CDR3 length equals 13 residues. This CDR3 is CASSSGLQESQYF. The CDR3 DNA is TGCGCCAGCAGCTCAGGACTGCAAGAGAGCCAGTACTTC.

The table lists this clone with a count of one. The rearrangement links TRBV6-7 to TRBJ1-5, with 7 nucleotides matching TRBD1. TRBV6-7 is classed as an ORF, of uncertain function. The CDR3 spans 13 residues. The V segment lost 6 bases and the J segment 6 bases; nucleotides outside the gene matches: 5. For the CDR3, the DNA is TGTGCCAGCAGACACAGGGGTGGTCAGCCCCAGCATTTT. Translating gives CASRHRGGQPQHF.

The rearrangement links TRBV7-9 to TRBJ2-3, with 13 bases matching TRBD2. Germline trimming cut 5 bases from V and 2 bases from J; bases unmatched to any gene: 4. Germline CDR1 is SEHNR and CDR2 is FQNEAQ (reference sequence). This CDR3 region has 16 residues. The CDR3 nucleotides are TGTGCCAGCAGCCCGGGACTAGCGGGGCTCACAGATACGCAGTATTTT. Its translation is CASSPGLAGLTDTQYF.

The genes are TRBV27 and TRBJ2-2, with 8 bases fitting TRBD2. V trimming: 6 bases; J trimming: 1 base; junction bases outside the gene matches: 7. This CDR3 comprises 16 residues. Germline V gene sequence: CDR1 MNHEY, CDR2 SMNVEV (reference sequence). The CDR3 region is CASSDKRGRNTGELFF. For the CDR3, the DNA is TGTGCCAGCAGCGACAAGCGGGGGCGGAACACCGGGGAGCTGTTTTTT.

The rearrangement links TRBV19 to TRBJ1-5; D gene unclear. The germline gives CDR1 LNHDA, CDR2 SQIVND (reference sequence). The germline V and J ends were trimmed by 5 bases and 6 bases, with 20 bases remaining between them. There are 16 residues in the CDR3. The CDR3 DNA reads as TGTGCCAGTAGTCCAACGGCCCCGGGTGCAAGTCAGCCCCAGCATTTT. Protein product: CASSPTAPGASQPQHF.

The rearrangement links TRBV12-3 or TRBV12-4 to TRBJ1-2, with D unclear. V dropped 6 bases and J dropped 8 bases, with 10 bases sitting between them. The CDR3 has 11 amino acids. The CDR3 sequence: CASRIIGGYTF. The CDR3 DNA sequence: TGTGCCAGCAGAATAATAGGAGGCTACACCTTC.

V is TRBV6-2 or TRBV6-3 and J is TRBJ1-3, with 11 bases fitting TRBD1. Germline-derived CDR1 and CDR2 are MNHEY and SVGEGT. This CDR3 has 17 amino acids. V lost 6 bases, J lost 1 base, and 8 bases stayed unmatched. In nucleotides, the CDR3 is TGTGCCAGCAGCCGGGTAGGACAGGGGGCGTCTGGAAACACCATATATTTT. Translating gives CASSRVGQGASGNTIYF.

This chain connects TRBV7-2 to TRBJ1-3, with unresolved D. Trimming took off 9 bases at V and 0 bases at J, with 9 bases between the two ends. Germline V gene sequence: CDR1 SGHTA, CDR2 FQGNSA. This CDR3 has 13 amino acids. DNA for the CDR3: TGTGCCAGTTCAACGGACTCTGGAAACACCATATATTTT. It translates to CASSTDSGNTIYF.

The chain is built from TRBV30 and TRBJ1-2; TRBD1 matches at 7 bases. Germline values: CDR1 GTSNPN, CDR2 SVGIG (reference sequence). The length of the CDR3 is 12 residues. Trimming took 1 base from V and 8 from J; bases not matched to a gene: 4. Here the CDR3 reads CAWSGQGGGYTF. For the CDR3, the DNA is TGTGCCTGGAGTGGACAGGGAGGCGGCTACACCTTC.

The CDR3 coding sequence is TGTGCCAGCAGTGGATCGGGACAGGGGACCTATAATTCACCCCTCCACTTT. Protein: CASSGSGQGTYNSPLHF. The chain is built from TRBV6-6 and TRBJ1-6; the match to TRBD1 covers 10 bases. V lost 5 bases to trimming and J lost 2 bases; unmatched junction nucleotides: 6. The germline gives CDR1 MNHNY, CDR2 SVGAGI (reference sequence). This CDR3 is 17 amino acids long.

This clone appeared a single time. The chain recombines TRBV6-5 with TRBJ1-2; tentatively, D is TRBD1 (6 bases). V shed 5 bases and J shed 5 bases, with 18 bases lying between them. Per the germline V gene, CDR1 is MNHEY and CDR2 is SVGAGI. This CDR3 contains 15 residues. CDR3 nucleotide sequence: TGTGCCAGCAGTAGGACAGTGGGGGACGCTTATGGCTACACCTTC. It codes for CASSRTVGDAYGYTF.

The V gene is TRBV15, the J gene TRBJ1-5, with D maybe TRBD1 (5 bases). Trimming cost V 2 bases and J 4 bases, with 15 bases left between them. Per germline, CDR1 LNHNV and CDR2 YYDKDF (reference sequence). This CDR3 is built from 16 residues. The CDR3 DNA sequence: TGTGCCACCAGCAGACTAACGGAGGGGTGGAATCAGCCCCAGCATTTT. This translates into CATSRLTEGWNQPQHF.

V gene TRBV7-2 combines with J gene TRBJ2-3, with 8 bases lining up with TRBD2. The CDR3 runs to 15 residues. V was clipped by 4 bases and J by 1 base; unmatched bases: 4. Germline V CDR1 and CDR2: SGHTA, FQGNSA. CDR3 protein: CASSYGGEGTDTQYF. CDR3 nucleotide sequence: TGTGCCAGCAGCTACGGGGGGGAAGGCACAGATACGCAGTATTTT.

The V and J genes are TRBV27 and TRBJ1-1; D is perhaps TRBD1 (5 bases). V lost 4 bases and J 3 bases, leaving 9 bases between the germline ends. The CDR3 covers 13 residues. In germline, CDR1 is MNHEY, CDR2 SMNVEV (reference sequence). The chain's CDR3 is CASSYRGDTEAFF. CDR3 in DNA: TGTGCCAGCAGTTATAGGGGAGACACTGAAGCTTTCTTT.

The J gene is TRBJ2-3, the V gene TRBV11-2, with TRBD1 as a possible D gene (6 bases). V lost 5 bases, J lost 0 bases, and 15 bases lay in between. The CDR3 is 16 residues long. CDR1 and CDR2 from the germline V gene are SGHAT and FQNNGV. CDR3 DNA sequence: TGTGCCAGCAGCGCTGTCCGGACAGTTAGCACAGATACGCAGTATTTT. Translated, it gives CASSAVRTVSTDTQYF.

The rearrangement joins TRBV5-8 to TRBJ2-1; TRBD2 is a possible D gene (5 bases). CDR3 length: 11 residues. With 0 bases removed from V and 15 bases from J, the gap between germline ends came to 10 bases. Per the germline V gene, CDR1 is SGHTS and CDR2 is YDEGEE. CDR3 amino acids: CASSLELVRFF. The CDR3, as DNA: TGTGCCAGCAGCTTGGAACTAGTTCGGTTCTTC.

The V call is TRBV7-2, the J call TRBJ2-3; unclear D gene. The germline CDR1 and CDR2 sequences are SGHTA and FQGNSA. The CDR3 has 15 residues. V was cut by 7 bases and J by 1 base, with 15 bases left in between. The CDR3 loop reads CASTLTNWGTDTQYF. The CDR3 bases are TGTGCCAGCACCCTGACAAATTGGGGCACAGATACGCAGTATTTT.

V and J are TRBV15 and TRBJ2-5; the match to TRBD1 covers 7 bases. The germline V gene encodes CDR1 LNHNV and CDR2 YYDKDF (reference sequence). The ends lost 3 bases at V and 4 bases at J; junction bases unmatched: 11. CDR3 length equals 16 residues. The CDR3 sequence: CATSSIPEGAGETQYF. The CDR3 nucleotides are TGTGCCACCAGCAGTATACCCGAGGGGGCAGGAGAGACCCAGTACTTC.

This clone was seen just once. V gene TRBV4-1 combines with J gene TRBJ2-1; D unresolved. CDR1 and CDR2 from the germline V gene are MGHRA and YSYEKL. The CDR3 contains 15 residues. V lost 0 bases, J lost 0 bases, and 6 bases lay in between. The CDR3 DNA reads as TGCGCCAGCAGCCAAGAGGAAACCTCCTACAATGAGCAGTTCTTC. This sequence encodes CASSQEETSYNEQFF.

The chain joins TRBV4-1 to TRBJ2-1; D remains unclear. The CDR3 covers 13 residues. Germline V gene lookup returns CDR1 MGHRA and CDR2 YSYEKL. Trimming took off 0 bases at V and 10 bases at J, with 10 bases between the two ends. CDR3: CASSQEWAKEQFF. The CDR3 nucleotides are TGCGCCAGCAGCCAAGAGTGGGCCAAAGAGCAGTTCTTC.

The V gene is TRBV5-4, the J gene TRBJ1-1; TRBD1 agrees at 8 bases. Germline loops: CDR1 SGHNT, CDR2 YYREEE (reference sequence). CDR3 length: 15 amino acids. Germline trimming cut 1 base from V and 1 base from J; bases unmatched to any gene: 3. CDR3 DNA sequence: TGTGCCAGCAGCTTGATTACAGGGGGGAACACTGAAGCTTTCTTT. Protein product: CASSLITGGNTEAFF.

The V call is TRBV5-1, the J call TRBJ2-7; 9 bases line up with TRBD1. The germline V gene has CDR1 SGHRS and CDR2 YFSETQ. The CDR3 totals 14 residues. The junction had 0 bases not matched to a gene; V was cut back by 0 bases and J by 2 bases. Written as DNA, the CDR3 is TGCGCCAGCAGCTTGGGACAGGGGGCCTACGAGCAGTACTTC. This codes for CASSLGQGAYEQYF.

The gene calls are TRBV29-1 and TRBJ2-2; D remains ambiguous. CDR3 size: 12 residues. V was cut by 3 bases and J by 3 bases, with 5 bases left in between. Germline CDR1 is SQVTM and CDR2 is ANQGSEA. The CDR3 DNA reads TGCAGCGTTGAGGTCTACACCGGGGAGCTGTTTTTT. Its translation: CSVEVYTGELFF.